In its sample, the clone carrying this TCR beta chain was seen a few times. The target antigen is unknown. These data belong to a study of beta chain features in type 1 diabetes. Study in general: Patients shared similar age, gender and cell yields with healthy donors.

Points from the study as a whole: Among patients, naive, central memory and Treg TCRB repertoires appeared more similar than among healthy donors. Type 1 diabetes patients had fewer VDJ junction insertions and more deletions. In all four CD4+ subsets, TCRB CDR3 length was significantly, moderately reduced in type 1 diabetes.

The germline V gene has CDR1 MNHEY and CDR2 SVGAGI. J gave up 5 bases and V 6 bases, and 7 bases lay outside the gene matches. The CDR3 runs to 14 residues. cDNA synthesis used the whole RNA isolate, giving expressed TCRB sequences. The repertoire was sequenced with immunoSEQ multiplex PCR; TCRdb's copy has only in-frame clones and lacks some. The table lists around 330,000 clones, approximately 11% of them singletons. The rearrangement joins TRBV6-5 to TRBJ2-5; 9 bases align to TRBD1. Material for sequencing was naive CD4+ T cells from blood. This TCR came from a woman in her 30s in good health. CDR3 sequence (DNA): TGTGCCAGCAGGATTACAGGGGGCAGGGAGACCCAGTACTTC. Amino acids: CASRITGGRETQYF.